Sequencing of this TCR beta chain was carried out in a study of cytomegalovirus exposure and HLA in healthy donors listed by TCRdb under 2017. A note on the overall study: According to an earlier analysis of several hundred of the donors, roughly 180 million T cells yielded over 90 million unique TCR beta sequences and around 280 Gb of sequence data. On average, around 200,000 unique TCR beta nucleotide sequences were sequenced per donor among a few hundred genotyped donors of the cohort, with 15% to 20% of those sequences being non-productive. Class I and class II HLA loci were covered by the typing at four-digit resolution. The study used immunosequencing to profile the T cell repertoires of 670 or so subjects and linked those repertoires to cytomegalovirus serostatus. A later analysis re-analyzed previously published TCR beta repertoires from roughly 630 donors and added high-resolution HLA genotyping to study TCR occurrence patterns. Genome-wide SNP genotypes for about 65% of the roughly 670 donors were used in a later genetic analysis, which treated that subset as a discovery cohort. The study was designed to test whether signatures of past pathogen exposure could be identified by cataloging public T cell receptors. The study combined high-throughput TCR immunosequencing, statistical association of individual TCRs with disease status, and machine learning to predict cytomegalovirus infection status. Four to six DR-DQ haplotypes were handled as single units for association and clustering, since linkage in the cohort was strong. Rather than using new phenotypic data, the later analysis identified candidate immune exposures from TCR beta sequences and from how often those sequences occurred across donors. To decide whether each TCR beta V gene segment behaved as functional or pseudogenic, an earlier analysis of 587 of the donors relied on high-throughput TCR beta sequencing. An early release covering some 640 HLA-typed donors comprised approximately 290 gigabases of sequencing data and roughly 86 million unique TCR sequences. Of the approximately 400 genotyped donors, about 84% fell in the genetic ancestry cluster associated with self-reported Caucasian donors. Besides the first cohort of 666 subjects, a separate validation cohort made up of over a hundred different subjects was used. Typing coverage varied by locus: about 629-630 donors for A, B, C, DRB1 and DQB1; roughly 560 for DQA1; more than 600 for DPA1; roughly 470 for DPB1. Every repertoire in the discovery cohort had been generated on one and the same sequencing platform. Donor age, sex, ethnicity and CMV serostatus were collected together with the repertoire data. The paper as a whole reports these results and caveats: While some public TCRs were present in many individuals, most TCR sequences turned up only very rarely across donors. According to a later analysis, TCR association rates differed among HLA loci, with DRB1 alleles showing the most associated TCRs and HLA-C alleles showing the fewest. A total of roughly 160 TCR beta chains were listed by the study as associated with cytomegalovirus. Because some donors lacked HLA typing at each locus, the association tests relied only on the typed subset. In both the original and validation cohorts, the classifier was reported to diagnose cytomegalovirus status with high specificity and sensitivity. A further reported finding was that TCR beta sequences accurately predicted the HLA-A and HLA-B alleles for most subjects in the first cohort. Immune exposure information for the cohort was limited to CMV serostatus. A later analysis reported that several top co-occurrence clusters appeared linked to parvovirus B19, influenza, CMV and Epstein-Barr virus. Presence/absence analyses assumed roughly uniform sequencing depth across donors, an assumption that may not hold. A later genetic analysis reported fewer N-insertions in productive TCRs among donors in an Asian-associated ancestry cluster than the roughly 640-donor mean. In this cohort, only TCR beta chains were sequenced, and detectable features were limited by the absence of alpha or paired-chain data. Most CMV-associated TCR beta chains appeared to be HLA-restricted in a later analysis, and the HLA associations seemed to be driven largely by CMV exposure. An association between a missense DCLRE1C variant and V-gene and J-gene trimming of TCR beta chains was found in a later genetic analysis and replicated in an independent cohort. The earlier analysis of a few hundred of the donors excluded fewer than 20 rarely observed V segments, including chromosome 9 orphons, because counts were too low. Compared with equally common non-associated chains, HLA-associated TCR beta chains in a later analysis were more clonally expanded and had lower generation probabilities. At a false discovery rate of 0.05, a later analysis linked 15,000 to 20,000 TCR beta sequences to specific HLA alleles. In an earlier analysis of some 500 of the donors, most TCR beta V segments were observed in productive rearrangements about 90% or about 30% of the time, broadly matching IMGT annotations. When HLA alleles, especially DR and DQ, strongly co-occurred, TCR associations were difficult to assign to individual alleles. It was suggested by the authors that the approach could potentially be generalized to other disease states and immunological phenotypes. A few of the identified cytomegalovirus-associated TCR beta chains were confirmed in vitro to be specific for cytomegalovirus antigens. The 87-base-pair reads could not distinguish some IMGT-functional V segments, including TRBV6-2 and TRBV6-3, so those segments were excluded. Correlated functional status among segregating V segments might reflect linkage disequilibrium, but an unknown experimental factor could not be ruled out. The sequencing pipeline was judged likely to have produced a cluster of highly shared sequence variants as a technical artifact.

In this sample, this clone turned up a few times. What antigen it recognizes has not been identified. One base away there is no much larger clone; base qualities are not given. The cohort comprised more than 550 healthy bone marrow donors. Cohort members were all nominally healthy when sampled, although unrecorded immune exposures were likely present. The donor was CMV seropositive and was included in the group of 250 to 300 seropositive cohort members. Each donor provided a peripheral blood sample, and peripheral blood mononuclear cells were used for TCR beta sequencing. Genomic DNA was extracted from the blood cell samples with the Qiagen DNeasy Blood Extraction Kit. The library was obtained by the immunoSEQ multiplex PCR assay. The multiplex PCR relied on a mix of 60 forward primers for TCR Vbeta segments and 13 reverse primers for TCR Jbeta segments. Amplification of the CDR3 region of rearranged TCR beta genes was performed with a multiplex PCR assay on genomic DNA. The amplified TCR beta libraries were sequenced on the Illumina HiSeq System as 87-base-pair reads. On the authors' methods: In a later analysis, about 80 million unique TCR beta chains were counted across the approximately 640 repertoires, and roughly 11 million of these chains were shared by at least two donors. Raw reads were error-corrected and collapsed into unique sequences with a nearest-neighbor algorithm that merged closely related sequences to remove PCR and sequencing errors. Alignment of CDR3 sequences to IMGT reference sequences was used to assign V, D and J gene segments. Each retained sequence needed at least a six-nucleotide match to both a V gene segment and a J gene segment. A rearrangement counted as productive if the CDR3 had no stop codons and remained in frame with V and J, and every other rearrangement counted as non-productive. Following IMGT convention, CDR3 was defined as the stretch from the second conserved V-encoded cysteine up to the conserved J-encoded phenylalanine. The earlier analysis of some 600 of the donors excluded sequences that lacked an unambiguous match to a single V gene segment. An earlier analysis of several hundred of the donors called V segments functional above 56.7% productive rearrangements and segregating when the between-donor standard deviation exceeded 5%. A statistical classification framework was built for diagnosing cytomegalovirus status from the catalog of TCR beta chain sequences. V and J gene assignment, in a later analysis, came from comparing TCR nucleotide sequences with IMGT/GENE-DB human TR gene sequences. In a later analysis, CDR3 sequences and most-parsimonious VDJ recombination scenarios were assigned using the TCRdist pipeline. In a later analysis, each TCR beta chain was defined by its CDR3 amino acid sequence together with its V-gene family, and reads lacking a unique V-gene family were excluded. In a later analysis, fewer than 600 highly shared, low-generation-probability nucleotide sequences were removed to address suspected cross-contamination and a sequencing artifact. For each public chain, a later analysis derived a clonal expansion index from normalized ranks of inferred template counts within each repertoire. In a later analysis, generation probabilities were computed using a VDJ recombination model fitted to out-of-frame rearrangements, and the results were checked against IGoR. In a later analysis, hypergeometric tests were used to score TCR-TCR, TCR-HLA and TCR-CMV co-occurrence, with a repertoire-size bias correction applied to TCR pairs. A later analysis estimated false discovery rates by permuting HLA or CMV assignments 20 times. A later analysis grouped co-occurring TCRs with DBSCAN, adding TCRdist sequence similarity when clustering within HLA-allele-positive subsets. Co-occurrence clustering excluded repertoires with fewer than 30,000 or more than 120,000 public chains, plus five with anomalous nucleotide sharing. TCRdb limited this immuneACCESS table to in-frame rearrangements with V and J called. A share of clones is missing; checked studies link under half to unresolved V genes, and the rest is unexplained. That table supplies the V and J calls and clone size; D and trimming were determined from the DNA. Recorded for this sample are fewer than 150,000 clones; about 76% of them occurred a single time. About 30% of the sample goes to the ten largest clones.

Between the V and J ends, shortened by 6 bases and 8 bases respectively, the junction contains 16 bases. CDR1 and CDR2, looked up from the germline V gene, are SNHLY and FYNNEI. Counted from cysteine to phenylalanine, this CDR3 has 14 amino acids. Only the CDR3 DNA is retained, 42 bases long and in frame from the first base. The source material was PBMCs. The chain joins TRBV2 to TRBJ1-4; tentative D gene TRBD1, with 6 bases matching. The receptor's source is a man aged 55 to 70 in good health and CMV-seropositive. The CDR3 has the sequence CASRDTGTAEKLFF. In nucleotide form, the sequence is TGTGCCAGCAGGGACACAGGGACGGCCGAAAAACTGTTTTTT.